This T cell receptor beta chain came from a study of PD-L1 blockade in urothelial cancer. Study-wide background: Patients started atezolizumab around 2014, 1,200 mg intravenously every 3 weeks.

The sample's time point: peripheral blood 6 weeks after treatment start. Patients each gave 1 to 8 samples, pretreatment and on-treatment. Assay used: immunoSEQ multiplex PCR; TCRdb lists only in-frame clones, some missing. The sample includes 100,000 to 150,000 clones, 86% of them seen just once. Trimming shortened V by 2 bases and J by 3 bases, and 20 bases separated the two germline ends. Germline loops: CDR1 ENHRY, CDR2 SYGVKD. The CDR3 runs to 17 residues. The chain links TRBV10-3 to TRBJ2-7; D gene uncertain. The source of this sequence is a man aged 45-65 years with urothelial cancer. The sample here was PBMCs, taken around atezolizumab (anti-PD-L1) treatment. CDR3: CAISEVFWISRYYEQYF. DNA for the CDR3: TGTGCCATCAGTGAGGTATTTTGGATTAGCAGATACTACGAGCAGTACTTC.